Listed here are 17 T cell receptor beta chains from one sample, sequenced in a study of identical twins. TCRdb re-called the 5' RACE reads through MiXCR, storing one row per CDR3 protein. The repertoire includes approximately 490,000 distinct CDR3 sequences, about 20% of them detected once, and 0.45% to 0.5% sits in the top ten. The same specimen was also included in a second study, on yellow fever vaccine responses in identical twins.

Sequenced input: CD4+ T cells sorted from blood. The receptors originated from a woman under 30 in good health.

J is TRBJ2-2 and V is TRBV9, with 16 bases identical to TRBD2. Unmatched junction bases numbered 9, after V lost 4 bases and J lost 3 bases. Germline V gene lookup returns CDR1 SGDLS and CDR2 YYNGEE. The CDR3 sequence is 19 residues long. The CDR3 is CASSPRGLAGGPYTGELFF. For the CDR3, the DNA is TGTGCCAGCAGCCCAAGGGGACTAGCGGGAGGGCCTTACACCGGGGAGCTGTTTTTT.

In its sample, this clonotype was seen a few times. This chain links TRBV29-1 with TRBJ2-3, with D possibly TRBD2 on 5 matching bases. Trimming removed 7 bases from V and 0 bases from J, with 5 bases in between. Germline V gene sequence: CDR1 SQVTM, CDR2 ANQGSEA. This CDR3 has 11 amino acids. CDR3 nucleotide sequence: TGCAGCGGACTAAGCACAGATACGCAGTATTTT. Residues: CSGLSTDTQYF.

The genes are TRBV3-1 and TRBJ2-2, with TRBD2 matching over 7 bases. Germline lookup yields CDR1 LGHDT and CDR2 YNNKEL (reference sequence). The V and J ends lost 1 base and 3 bases, in that order; junction bases with no gene match: 8. The CDR3 has 17 residues. This CDR3 is CASSQGGAGTYTGELFF. The CDR3, as DNA: TGTGCCAGCAGCCAAGGGGGAGCGGGGACCTACACCGGGGAGCTGTTTTTT. The full variable domain, with the rest looked up from reference TRBV3-1 and TRBJ2-2, is DTAVSQTPKYLVTQMGNDKSIKCEQNLGHDTMYWYKQDSKKFLKIMFSYNNKELIINETVPNRFSPKSPDKAHLNLHINSLELGDSAVYFCASSQGGAGTYTGELFFGEGSRLTVL.

The gene calls are TRBV20-1 and TRBJ2-1; D call uncertain. V lost 2 bases and J 1 base, leaving 18 bases between the germline ends. Per germline, CDR1 DFQATT and CDR2 SNEGSKA (reference sequence). This CDR3 is 17 amino acids long. The CDR3 loop is CSARLPLHPGSYNEQFF. The CDR3 DNA sequence: TGCAGTGCTAGACTCCCCCTCCACCCTGGATCCTACAATGAGCAGTTCTTC.

The chain has TRBV10-3 and TRBJ2-3; TRBD2 aligns across 7 bases. CDR1 ENHRY and CDR2 SYGVKD come from the germline V gene. The CDR3 has 17 amino acids. V lost 2 bases and J lost 4; bases outside the gene matches: 12. CDR3 DNA: TGTGCCATCAGTGAGACTCGACTAGCAACCAACCCAGATACGCAGTATTTT. It yields the protein CAISETRLATNPDTQYF.

There are many counts of this clonotype. The rearrangement joins TRBV5-1 to TRBJ1-4; D uncertain. CDR3 length: 14 amino acids. The germline CDR1 and CDR2 sequences are SGHRS and YFSETQ. V shed 1 base and J shed 0 bases, with 4 bases lying between them. Here the CDR3 DNA reads TGCGCCAGCAGCTTGACAACAACTAATGAAAAACTGTTTTTT. It yields the protein CASSLTTTNEKLFF.

This clonotype was detected a few times. The chain links TRBV5-1 to TRBJ2-3; 7 bases align to TRBD2. The CDR3 has 15 residues. The V gene's germline CDR1 is SGHRS and CDR2 YFSETQ. The trim removed 4 bases at V and 2 bases at J, leaving 7 bases unmatched. The CDR3 DNA reads TGCGCCAGCAGCCCGGGGGGACTCCACACAGATACGCAGTATTTT. Its protein product is CASSPGGLHTDTQYF.

CDR3 residues: CASSAGAPSSYNSPLHF. DNA of the CDR3: TGTGCCAGCAGTGCAGGGGCGCCCAGCTCCTATAATTCACCCCTCCACTTT. This chain joins TRBV25-1 and TRBJ1-6, with D possibly matching TRBD1 (6 bases). The CDR3 has 17 residues. Looked up from germline, CDR1 is MGHDK and CDR2 is SYGVNS. The V gene lost 4 bases and the J gene lost 0 bases, with 13 bases spanning the gap.

This chain uses TRBV5-1 with TRBJ2-1; 11 nucleotides match TRBD2. Germline-derived CDR1 and CDR2 are SGHRS and YFSETQ. The CDR3 totals 15 residues. V shed 2 bases, J shed 9 bases, and the junction held 7 bases outside the gene matches. The CDR3 here is CASSFGSGGAIEQFF. In DNA, the CDR3 is TGCGCCAGCAGCTTTGGTAGCGGGGGGGCTATTGAGCAGTTCTTC.

V gene TRBV5-1 combines with J gene TRBJ2-5, with D perhaps assigned TRBD1 or TRBD2 (7 bases each). Between the trimmed V and J ends, which lost 1 base and 4 bases, there was a span of 14 bases. The CDR3 has 15 residues. CDR1 and CDR2 from the germline V gene are SGHRS and YFSETQ. The CDR3 reads CASSLRQGGGETQYF. CDR3 sequence (DNA): TGCGCCAGCAGCTTGAGACAGGGAGGGGGAGAGACCCAGTACTTC.

This clonotype turned up a few times. The rearrangement uses TRBV20-1 and TRBJ2-3; 10 bases match TRBD2. Germline V gives CDR1 DFQATT, CDR2 SNEGSKA (reference sequence). V lost 6 bases and J lost 4; bases outside the gene matches: 7. CDR3 size: 14 residues. CDR3 protein: CSASASGSSDTQYF. CDR3 sequence (DNA): TGCAGTGCAAGCGCTAGCGGGAGTTCAGATACGCAGTATTTT.

This chain uses TRBV28 with TRBJ2-7; maybe TRBD1 (5 bases). This CDR3 spans 14 amino acids. The germline V gene has CDR1 MDHEN and CDR2 SYDVKM. Trimming left V 5 bases short and J 2 bases short, with 13 bases between. The CDR3 DNA follows: TGTGCCAGCAGTCCACCCCAGGGTCCCTACGAGCAGTACTTC. It codes for CASSPPQGPYEQYF.

In this sample, this clonotype turned up many times. The chain uses TRBV5-1 and TRBJ2-3, with unresolved D. CDR3 length equals 14 residues. Trimming removed 6 bases at V and 4 bases at J, with 15 bases between. Germline CDR1 SGHRS, CDR2 YFSETQ. CDR3 residues: CASKPEPRPDTQYF. For the CDR3, the DNA is TGCGCCAGCAAACCCGAACCTAGGCCAGATACGCAGTATTTT.

The V call is TRBV20-1, the J call TRBJ2-3; maybe TRBD2 (6 bases). The V end was cut by 4 bases, the J end by 2 bases, with 13 bases between. Germline V gene lookup returns CDR1 DFQATT and CDR2 SNEGSKA (reference sequence). This CDR3 region has 14 residues. CDR3 nucleotide sequence: TGCAGTGCTAAGGCGGGACCAATCACAGATACGCAGTATTTT. Amino acids: CSAKAGPITDTQYF.

The chain combines TRBV12-3 or TRBV12-4 with TRBJ2-1, with D tentatively TRBD1 or TRBD2 (5 bases each). The CDR3 loop spans 12 amino acids. Trimming took off 8 bases at V and 8 bases at J, with 13 bases between the two ends. CDR3 sequence: CASRGDGDEQFF. The CDR3 region has the DNA TGTGCCAGCCGAGGGGACGGGGATGAGCAGTTCTTC.

In its sample, this clonotype was seen a few times. The chain couples TRBV20-1 to TRBJ2-2; 7 bases match TRBD2. The V gene's germline CDR1 is DFQATT and CDR2 SNEGSKA (reference sequence). The CDR3 is 18 amino acids. Trimming cost V 0 bases and J 2 bases; bases outside gene matches: 12. The CDR3 region is CSARDYTASGANTGELFF. The CDR3 region has the DNA TGCAGTGCTAGAGATTACACAGCTAGCGGAGCAAACACCGGGGAGCTGTTTTTT.

This clonotype was observed a handful of times. The chain recombines TRBV3-1 with TRBJ1-6, with no clear D. The germline gives CDR1 LGHDT, CDR2 YNNKEL (reference sequence). The V gene lost 2 bases and the J gene lost 8 bases, with 10 bases spanning the gap. There are 14 residues in the CDR3. The CDR3 protein is CASSQNGPDSPLHF. The CDR3, as DNA: TGTGCCAGCAGCCAAAACGGCCCGGATTCACCCCTCCACTTT.